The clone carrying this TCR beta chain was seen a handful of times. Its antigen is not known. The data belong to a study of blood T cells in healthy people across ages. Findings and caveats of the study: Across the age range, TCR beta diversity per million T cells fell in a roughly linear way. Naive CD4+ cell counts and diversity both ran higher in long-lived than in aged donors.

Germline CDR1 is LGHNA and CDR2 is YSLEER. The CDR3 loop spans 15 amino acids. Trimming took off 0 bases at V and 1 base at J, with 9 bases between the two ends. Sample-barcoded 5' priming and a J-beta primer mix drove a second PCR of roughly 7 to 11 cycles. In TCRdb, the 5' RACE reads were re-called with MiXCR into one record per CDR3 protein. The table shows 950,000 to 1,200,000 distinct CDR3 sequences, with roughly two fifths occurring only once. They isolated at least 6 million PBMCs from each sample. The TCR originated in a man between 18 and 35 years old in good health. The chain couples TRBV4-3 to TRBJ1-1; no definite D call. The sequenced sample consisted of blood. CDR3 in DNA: TGCGCCAGCAGCCAAGAGGGGTTGGGGAACACTGAAGCTTTCTTT. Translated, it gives CASSQEGLGNTEAFF.